Below, one T cell receptor (beta chain) is given with its context. Its antigen is not identified. The record originates from a study of cytomegalovirus exposure and HLA in healthy donors. Background on the study: Previous work identified 95 million to 140 million unique TCR beta sequences from around 180 million T cells. Overall study findings and caveats: In a later analysis, TCR beta V- and J-gene trimming was associated with a missense DCLRE1C variant.

This PCR relied on a set of 60 Vbeta primers and 13 Jbeta primers. Profiling relied on immunoSEQ multiplex PCR, and the TCRdb table lists in-frame clones only, not all of them. This table holds over 150,000 clones, around 78% found once. Germline CDR1 and CDR2: SGHTA and FQGNSA. The CDR3 sequence is 14 residues long. V lost 5 bases to trimming and J lost 0 bases, with 7 bases between them. Sequences were obtained from PBMCs. The receptor was isolated from a woman aged 50 to 60 in good health and CMV-seropositive. The V call is TRBV7-2, the J call TRBJ1-4; D is unclear. CDR3 sequence reads: CASSPFATNEKLFF. The DNA of the CDR3 is TGTGCCAGCAGCCCCTTTGCAACTAATGAAAAACTGTTTTTT.